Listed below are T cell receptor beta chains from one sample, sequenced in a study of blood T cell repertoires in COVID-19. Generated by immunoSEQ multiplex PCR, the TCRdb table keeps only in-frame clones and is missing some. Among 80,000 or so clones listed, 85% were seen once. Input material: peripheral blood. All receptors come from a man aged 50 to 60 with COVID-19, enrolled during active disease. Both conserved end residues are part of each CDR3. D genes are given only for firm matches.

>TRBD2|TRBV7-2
CASSLESLAGPYEQFF
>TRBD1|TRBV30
CACSDRGYGYTF
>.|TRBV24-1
CATSDLQGTGELFF
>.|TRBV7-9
CASSTRRGLNTEAFF
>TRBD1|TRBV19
CASSIAGTAHTEAFF
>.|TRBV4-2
CASSQLTGSKSDTQYF
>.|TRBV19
CASTERQDNNSPLHF
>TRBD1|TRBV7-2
CASSRPGGRQETQYF
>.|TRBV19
CASSVNSLGPVQFF
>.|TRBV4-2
CASSQGPHSSYNEQFF
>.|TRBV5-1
CASSYDTTGFWPYEQYF
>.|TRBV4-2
CASSQVHSRTYEQYF
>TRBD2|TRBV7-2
CASSFRIAGYNEQFF
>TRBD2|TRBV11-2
CASSFTPGLAGEGETQYF
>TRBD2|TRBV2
CASSPGTSGSYEQFF
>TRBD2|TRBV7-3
CASRRTSGILEQYF
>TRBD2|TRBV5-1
CASSLWEGRNTGELFF
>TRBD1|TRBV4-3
CASSQDRGTGNTIYF
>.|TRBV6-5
CASRDYYGYTF
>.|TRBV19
CASSGRNTEAFF
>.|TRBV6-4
CASSETGEKNIQYF
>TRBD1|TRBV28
CASSRLGQGVAYEQYF
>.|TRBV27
CASSSTGYSNQPQHF
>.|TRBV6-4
CASSDSQWSSTDTQYF
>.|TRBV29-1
CSPGERDVSTDTQYF
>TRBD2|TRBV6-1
CASSDTLAATDTQYF
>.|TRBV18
CASSPMRRVGADNEQFF
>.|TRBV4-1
CASSQGLLDGYTF
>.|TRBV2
CASRETRKQFF
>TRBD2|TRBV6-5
CASSTDREARREYF
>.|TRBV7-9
CASSLALPRANGYTF
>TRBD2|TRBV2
CASSRTTSGSSYEQYF
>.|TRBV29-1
CSVEGSSSYNEQFF
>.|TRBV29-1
CSVWASEGAEAFF
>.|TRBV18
CASSPGLGEQYF
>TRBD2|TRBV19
CASSMQLAGIYNEQFF
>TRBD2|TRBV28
CASSLRASGGPSSYEQYF
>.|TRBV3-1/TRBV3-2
CASSQLPGVAEAFF
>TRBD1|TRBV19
CASRSGTEETQYF
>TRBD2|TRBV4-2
CASSQAGITSGINEQFF
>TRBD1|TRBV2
CASSGGTGFETQYF
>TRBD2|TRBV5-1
CASSLTSGMMLYEQYF
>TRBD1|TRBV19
CASIATGSGNTIYF
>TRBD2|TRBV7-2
CASRRERASTDTQYF
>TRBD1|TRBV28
CASSSQGVNTEAFF
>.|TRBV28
CASSLVATNEKLFF
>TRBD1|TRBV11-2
CASSFRTGLNYGYTF
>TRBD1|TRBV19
CASSARGHNQPQHF